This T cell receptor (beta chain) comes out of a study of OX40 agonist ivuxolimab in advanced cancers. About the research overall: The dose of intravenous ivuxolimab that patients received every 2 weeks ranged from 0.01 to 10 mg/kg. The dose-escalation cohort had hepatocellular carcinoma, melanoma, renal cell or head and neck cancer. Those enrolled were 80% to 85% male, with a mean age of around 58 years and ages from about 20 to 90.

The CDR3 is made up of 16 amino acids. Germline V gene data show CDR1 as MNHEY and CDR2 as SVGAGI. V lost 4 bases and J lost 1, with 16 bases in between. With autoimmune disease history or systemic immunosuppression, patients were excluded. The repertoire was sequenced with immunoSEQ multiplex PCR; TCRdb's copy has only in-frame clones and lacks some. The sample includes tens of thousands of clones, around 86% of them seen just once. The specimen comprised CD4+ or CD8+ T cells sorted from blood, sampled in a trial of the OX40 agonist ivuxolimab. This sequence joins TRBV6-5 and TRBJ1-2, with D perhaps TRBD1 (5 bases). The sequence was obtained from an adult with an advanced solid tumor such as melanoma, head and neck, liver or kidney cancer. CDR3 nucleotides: TGTGCCAGCAGTTTAATGGGGCAGGTACGTAACTATGGCTACACCTTC. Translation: CASSLMGQVRNYGYTF.